A selection of T cell receptor beta chains follows, all from one sample in a study of blood T cell repertoires in COVID-19. The data were produced by immunoSEQ multiplex PCR, yet TCRdb's version contains in-frame clones alone and is incomplete. Here the sample spans approximately 230,000 clones, 82% being singletons. The specimen was peripheral blood. These TCRs come from a woman older than 75 with active or convalescent COVID-19. Both conserved end residues are part of each CDR3. The order of the fields is D gene, clone size, V gene, CDR3 length, J gene, CDR3 DNA, CDR3 protein. A D gene is named only where the DNA matches it firmly. Some rows have no size entry. The others give once, few or many, or a class for an expanded clone.

d_gene: .
abundance: .
v_gene: TRBV12-5
len: 11
j_gene: TRBJ2-1
CDR3nt: TGTGCTAGTGGTTTGCTCAATGAGCAGTTCTTC
CDR3aa: CASGLLNEQFF

d_gene: TRBD1
abundance: .
v_gene: TRBV19
len: 15
j_gene: TRBJ1-1
CDR3nt: TGTGCCAGTAGTGGGACAGTCTGGATTAACACTGAAGCTTTCTTT
CDR3aa: CASSGTVWINTEAFF

d_gene: TRBD2
abundance: few
v_gene: TRBV2
len: 16
j_gene: TRBJ2-7
CDR3nt: TGTGCCAGCAGTAAGAGCGGGAGGGCCGGTTATCGCGAGCAGTACTTC
CDR3aa: CASSKSGRAGYREQYF

d_gene: TRBD2
abundance: .
v_gene: TRBV24-1
len: 16
j_gene: TRBJ2-3
CDR3nt: TGTGCCACCAGTGAAACTAGCGGGAGGGCCCCAGATACGCAGTATTTT
CDR3aa: CATSETSGRAPDTQYF

d_gene: TRBD1
abundance: few
v_gene: TRBV6-5
len: 14
j_gene: TRBJ2-7
CDR3nt: TGTGCCAGCAAGAGGGGGCCAAGCTCCTACGAGCAGTACTTC
CDR3aa: CASKRGPSSYEQYF

d_gene: .
abundance: .
v_gene: TRBV19
len: 15
j_gene: TRBJ2-3
CDR3nt: TGTGCCAGTAGCCTTGCGGCGGGGTATCGGAATACGCAGTATTTT
CDR3aa: CASSLAAGYRNTQYF

d_gene: TRBD2
abundance: .
v_gene: TRBV10-3
len: 18
j_gene: TRBJ2-5
CDR3nt: TGTGCCATCAGAACGGGAGCGGGGGAATTAGGGCCCCAAGAGACCCAGTACTTC
CDR3aa: CAIRTGAGELGPQETQYF

d_gene: TRBD1
abundance: few
v_gene: TRBV19
len: 16
j_gene: TRBJ1-1
CDR3nt: TGTGCCAGTAGTATTGGTTCAGGGGGCTTGAACACTGAAGCTTTCTTT
CDR3aa: CASSIGSGGLNTEAFF

d_gene: .
abundance: .
v_gene: TRBV6-5
len: 15
j_gene: TRBJ2-3
CDR3nt: TGTGCCAGCATGGTAGCAGGGACTAGCACAGATACGCAGTATTTT
CDR3aa: CASMVAGTSTDTQYF

d_gene: .
abundance: .
v_gene: TRBV18
len: 14
j_gene: TRBJ1-3
CDR3nt: TGTGCCAGCTCACCACGTGGACAGTCAAACACCATATATTTT
CDR3aa: CASSPRGQSNTIYF

d_gene: TRBD2
abundance: .
v_gene: TRBV19
len: 13
j_gene: TRBJ2-3
CDR3nt: TGTGCCAGCTCTAGCGGGAGAATGGATACGCAGTATTTT
CDR3aa: CASSSGRMDTQYF